Listed below are T cell receptor beta chains from one sample, sequenced in a study of T cell responses to AZD1222 COVID-19 vaccine. Only in-frame clones appear in the TCRdb table, and some are missing; sequencing was by immunoSEQ multiplex PCR. This sample has roughly 180,000 clones, with roughly nine tenths found just once. The material was peripheral blood, obtained on day 0 of AZD1222 vaccination. Receptors were obtained from an adult in good health. Each CDR3 is given with its conserved first and last residue. A D gene is named only where the DNA matches it firmly. The size of a clone is reported for some rows only, either as once, few or many, or as a class for expanded clones.

j_call | clone_size | v_call | d_call | cdr3_nt | cdr3_aa
TRBJ1-2 | . | TRBV18 | . | TGTGCCAGCTCACCACCAGGGCGGTATGGCTACACCTTC | CASSPPGRYGYTF
TRBJ1-4 | . | TRBV4-3 | . | TGCGCCAGCAGCCCCGAGGGGGGAAATGAAAAACTGTTTTTT | CASSPEGGNEKLFF
TRBJ1-2 | . | TRBV28 | . | TGTGCCAGCAGGAGGACTCATAACTATGGCTACACCTTC | CASRRTHNYGYTF
TRBJ1-2 | . | TRBV19 | TRBD1 | TGTGCCAGTACTGACCCGGCACAGGGGGGGGCATATGGCTACACCTTC | CASTDPAQGGAYGYTF
TRBJ2-4 | . | TRBV20-1 | . | TGCAGTGCTGGGGCCGGGGACATTCAGTACTTC | CSAGAGDIQYF
TRBJ1-6 | . | TRBV19 | . | TGTGCCAGTAGTTCCCAAGGCCCAAATTCACCCCTCCACTTT | CASSSQGPNSPLHF
TRBJ2-3 | once | TRBV27 | . | TGTGCCAGCAGTTTATCAGGGTCCCCAGATACGCAGTATTTT | CASSLSGSPDTQYF
TRBJ2-7 | . | TRBV28 | . | TGTGCCAGCAGTTTACGGGAGAGACTTTCCTACGAGCAGTACTTC | CASSLRERLSYEQYF
TRBJ1-4 | once | TRBV28 | . | TGTGCCAGCAGAAAGGGGTTGGGGGATAATGAAAAACTGTTTTTT | CASRKGLGDNEKLFF
TRBJ1-2 | . | TRBV6-5 | TRBD1 | TGTGCCAGCAGTCGACAGGGTAACTATGGCTACACCTTC | CASSRQGNYGYTF
TRBJ2-7 | . | TRBV18 | TRBD1 | TGTGCCAGCTCACCCGAACAGGGGGAAAAGCAGTACTTC | CASSPEQGEKQYF
TRBJ2-1 | . | TRBV28 | . | TGTGCCAGCAGTTTAGCGGTTGAGGGGAATGAGCAGTTCTTC | CASSLAVEGNEQFF
TRBJ2-3 | . | TRBV2 | . | TGTGCCAGCAGTGAATCGGCAGGAGGCACAGATACGCAGTATTTT | CASSESAGGTDTQYF
TRBJ1-5 | . | TRBV6-5 | TRBD1 | TGTGCCAGCAGTAGACAGGGGGATCAGCCCCAGCATTTT | CASSRQGDQPQHF
TRBJ1-1 | . | TRBV6-5 | . | TGTGCCAGCGGTAGGCCTATCCGGGACACTGAAGCTTTCTTT | CASGRPIRDTEAFF
TRBJ1-2 | . | TRBV15 | TRBD1 | TGTGCCACCAGCAGAGATACAGGGCTCTTATCGGGACAGCCAAACTATGGCTACACCTTC | CATSRDTGLLSGQPNYGYTF
TRBJ2-7 | . | TRBV2 | . | TGTGCCAGCAGCTCTTCCTACGAGCAGTACTTC | CASSSSYEQYF
TRBJ2-7 | . | TRBV19 | . | TGTGCCAGTAGTTTGCCCTCCGGGTCCACGACCCCCGAGCAGTACTTC | CASSLPSGSTTPEQYF
TRBJ2-7 | . | TRBV11-2 | . | TGTGCCAGCAGCCGCGGGTACTCCTACGAGCAGTACTTC | CASSRGYSYEQYF
TRBJ2-7 | . | TRBV27 | . | TGTGCCAGCGGGCGGGACCCTTCCTACGAGCAGTACTTC | CASGRDPSYEQYF
TRBJ1-2 | . | TRBV6-6 | TRBD1 | TGTGCCAGCAGTCAAGACAGGGAAGATGGCTACACCTTC | CASSQDREDGYTF
TRBJ2-1 | . | TRBV4-3 | TRBD1 | TGCGCCAGCAGCCAAAATACAGGGGGCCAGAGCTACAATGAGCAGTTCTTC | CASSQNTGGQSYNEQFF
TRBJ2-3 | . | TRBV7-2 | . | TGTGCCAGCAGCCCACCGGGGCGAGGTGAAGATACGCAGTATTTT | CASSPPGRGEDTQYF
TRBJ1-3 | . | TRBV14 | . | TGTGCCAGCAGCCAAGTCGCGGGGAATCTCAGAAACACCATATATTTT | CASSQVAGNLRNTIYF